The source of this T cell receptor (beta chain) is a study of cytomegalovirus exposure and HLA in healthy donors. With 60 Vbeta and 13 Jbeta primers, the PCR was carried out. Profiling relied on immunoSEQ multiplex PCR, and the TCRdb table lists in-frame clones only, not all of them. The sample holds some 150,000 clones, around 80% seen once. Germline CDR1 and CDR2: MDHEN and SYDVKM. The CDR3 sequence is 12 residues long. V was clipped by 5 bases and J by 6 bases, with 9 bases between them. The rearrangement uses TRBV28 and TRBJ2-3, with D uncertain. The sample comprised PBMCs. The source is a woman aged 25 to 39 in good health and CMV-seropositive. As DNA, the CDR3 is TGTGCCAGCAGTCTACGTTGGGATACGCAGTATTTT. This codes for CASSLRWDTQYF.